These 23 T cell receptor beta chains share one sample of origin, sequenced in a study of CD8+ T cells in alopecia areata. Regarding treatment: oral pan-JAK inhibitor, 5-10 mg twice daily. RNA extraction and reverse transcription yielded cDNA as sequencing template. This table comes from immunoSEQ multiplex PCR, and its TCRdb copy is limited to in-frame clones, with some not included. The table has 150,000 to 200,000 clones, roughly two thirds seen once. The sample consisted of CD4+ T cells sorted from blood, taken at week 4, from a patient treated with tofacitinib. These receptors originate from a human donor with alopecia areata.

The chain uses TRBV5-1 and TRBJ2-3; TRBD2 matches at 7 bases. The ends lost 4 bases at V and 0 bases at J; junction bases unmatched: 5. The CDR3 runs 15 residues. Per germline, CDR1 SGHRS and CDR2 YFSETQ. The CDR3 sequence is CASSPTSISTDTQYF. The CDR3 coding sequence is TGCGCCAGCAGCCCGACTAGCATTAGCACAGATACGCAGTATTTT.

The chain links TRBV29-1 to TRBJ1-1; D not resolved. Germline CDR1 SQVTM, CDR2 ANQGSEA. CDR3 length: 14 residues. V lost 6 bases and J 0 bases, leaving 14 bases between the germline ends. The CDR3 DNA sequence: TGCAGCGTGATTTTGGGTACAATGAACACTGAAGCTTTCTTT. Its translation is CSVILGTMNTEAFF. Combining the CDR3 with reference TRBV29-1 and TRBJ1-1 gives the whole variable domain SAVISQKPSRDICQRGTSLTIQCQVDSQVTMMFWYRQQPGQSLTLIATANQGSEATYESGFVIDKFPISRPNLTFSTLTVSNMSPEDSSIYLCSVILGTMNTEAFFGQGTRLTVV.

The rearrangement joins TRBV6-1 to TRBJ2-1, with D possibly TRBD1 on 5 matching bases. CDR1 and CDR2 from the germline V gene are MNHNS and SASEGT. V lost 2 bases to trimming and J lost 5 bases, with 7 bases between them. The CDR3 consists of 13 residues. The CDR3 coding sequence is TGTGCCAGCAGTGAATACAGGAACAATGAGCAGTTCTTC. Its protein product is CASSEYRNNEQFF.

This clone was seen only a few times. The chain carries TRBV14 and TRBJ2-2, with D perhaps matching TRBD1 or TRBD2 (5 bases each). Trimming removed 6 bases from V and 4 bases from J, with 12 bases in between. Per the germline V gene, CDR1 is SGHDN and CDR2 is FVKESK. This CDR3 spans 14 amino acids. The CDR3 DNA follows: TGTGCCAGCAGTCGGGACGGGCTCACCGGGGAGCTGTTTTTT. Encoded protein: CASSRDGLTGELFF.

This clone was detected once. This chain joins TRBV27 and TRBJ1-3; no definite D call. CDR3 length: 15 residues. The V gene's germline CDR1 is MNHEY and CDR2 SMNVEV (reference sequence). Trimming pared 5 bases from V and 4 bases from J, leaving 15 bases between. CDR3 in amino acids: CASSPTGSWGNTIYF. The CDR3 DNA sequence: TGTGCCAGCAGTCCGACGGGGTCTTGGGGAAACACCATATATTTT.

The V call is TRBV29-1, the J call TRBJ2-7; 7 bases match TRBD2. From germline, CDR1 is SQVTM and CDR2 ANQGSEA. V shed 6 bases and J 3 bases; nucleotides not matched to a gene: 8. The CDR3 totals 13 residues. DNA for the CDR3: TGCAGCGTGGGAGGGGTGGTAGGCTACGAGCAGTACTTC. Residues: CSVGGVVGYEQYF.

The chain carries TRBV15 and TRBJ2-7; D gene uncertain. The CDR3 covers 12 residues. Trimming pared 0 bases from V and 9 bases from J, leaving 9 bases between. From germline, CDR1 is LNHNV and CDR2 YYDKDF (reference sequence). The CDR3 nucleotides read TGTGCCACCAGCAGAGAAAAGTCGCGGCAGTACTTC. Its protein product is CATSREKSRQYF.

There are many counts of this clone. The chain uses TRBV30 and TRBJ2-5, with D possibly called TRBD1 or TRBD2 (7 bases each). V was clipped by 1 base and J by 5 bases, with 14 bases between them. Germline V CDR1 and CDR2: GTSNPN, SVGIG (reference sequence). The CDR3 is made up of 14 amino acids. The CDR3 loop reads CAWSGHRGGETQYF. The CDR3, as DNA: TGTGCCTGGAGTGGCCACAGGGGAGGGGAGACCCAGTACTTC. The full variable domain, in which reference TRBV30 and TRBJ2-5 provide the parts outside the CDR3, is SQTIHQWPATLVQPVGSPLSLECTVEGTSNPNLYWYRQAAGRGLQLLFYSVGIGQISSEVPQNLSASRPQDRQFILSSKKLLLSDSGFYLCAWSGHRGGETQYFGPGTRLLVL.

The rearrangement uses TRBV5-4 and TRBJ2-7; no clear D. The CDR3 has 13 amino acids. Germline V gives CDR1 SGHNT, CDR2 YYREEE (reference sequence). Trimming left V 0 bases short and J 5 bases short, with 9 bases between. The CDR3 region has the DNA TGTGCCAGCAGCTTGGTACCTACCAACGAGCAGTACTTC. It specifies CASSLVPTNEQYF. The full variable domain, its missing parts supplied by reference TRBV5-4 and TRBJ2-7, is ETGVTQSPTHLIKTRGQQVTLRCSSQSGHNTVSWYQQALGQGPQFIFQYYREEENGRGNFPPRFSGLQFPNYSSELNVNALELDDSALYLCASSLVPTNEQYFGPGTRLTVT.

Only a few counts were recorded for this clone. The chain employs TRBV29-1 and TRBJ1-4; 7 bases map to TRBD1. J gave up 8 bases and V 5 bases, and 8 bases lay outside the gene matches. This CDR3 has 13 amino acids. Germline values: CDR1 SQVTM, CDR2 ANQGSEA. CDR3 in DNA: TGCAGCGTTTATAGGAGGGGGCAAGAAAAACTGTTTTTT. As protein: CSVYRRGQEKLFF.

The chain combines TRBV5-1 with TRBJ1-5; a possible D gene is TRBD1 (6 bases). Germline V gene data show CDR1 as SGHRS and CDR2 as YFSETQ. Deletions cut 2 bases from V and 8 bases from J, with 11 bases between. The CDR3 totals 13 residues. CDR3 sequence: CASSLGGDEPQHF. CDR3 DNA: TGCGCCAGCAGCTTAGGGGGTGATGAGCCCCAGCATTTT. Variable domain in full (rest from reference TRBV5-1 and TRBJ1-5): KAGVTQTPRYLIKTRGQQVTLSCSPISGHRSVSWYQQTPGQGLQFLFEYFSETQRNKGNFPGRFSGRQFSNSRSEMNVSTLELGDSALYLCASSLGGDEPQHFGDGTRLSIL.

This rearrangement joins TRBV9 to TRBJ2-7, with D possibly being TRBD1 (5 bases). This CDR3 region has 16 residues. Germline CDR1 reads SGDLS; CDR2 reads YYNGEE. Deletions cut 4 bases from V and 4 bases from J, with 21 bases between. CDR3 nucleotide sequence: TGTGCCAGCAGCCAAGGGGTAGGTCAGGCCCTATACGAGCAGTACTTC. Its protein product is CASSQGVGQALYEQYF.

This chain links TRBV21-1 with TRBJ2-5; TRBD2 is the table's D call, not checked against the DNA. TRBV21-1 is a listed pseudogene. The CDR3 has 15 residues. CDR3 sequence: CATGGLVAAQETQYF. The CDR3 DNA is TGTGCCACCGGCGGGTTAGTAGCGGCCCAAGAGACCCAGTACTTC.

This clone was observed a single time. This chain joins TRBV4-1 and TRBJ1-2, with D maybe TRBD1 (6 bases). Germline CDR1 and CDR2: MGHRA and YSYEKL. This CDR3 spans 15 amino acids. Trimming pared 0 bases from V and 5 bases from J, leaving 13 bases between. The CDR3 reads CASSQEGGATYGYTF. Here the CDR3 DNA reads TGCGCCAGCAGCCAAGAAGGGGGGGCCACATATGGCTACACCTTC.

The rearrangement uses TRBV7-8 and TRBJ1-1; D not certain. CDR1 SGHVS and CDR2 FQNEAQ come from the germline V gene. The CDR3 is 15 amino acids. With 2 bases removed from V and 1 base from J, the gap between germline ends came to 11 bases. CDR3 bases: TGTGCCAGCAGCTTAATACCAGCCCCGAACACTGAAGCTTTCTTT. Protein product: CASSLIPAPNTEAFF.

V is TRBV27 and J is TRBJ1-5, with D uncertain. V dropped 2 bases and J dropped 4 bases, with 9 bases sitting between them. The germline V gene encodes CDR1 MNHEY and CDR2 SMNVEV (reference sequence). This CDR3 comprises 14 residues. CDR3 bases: TGTGCCAGCAGTTTAGACGGCAGTAATCAGCCCCAGCATTTT. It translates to CASSLDGSNQPQHF.

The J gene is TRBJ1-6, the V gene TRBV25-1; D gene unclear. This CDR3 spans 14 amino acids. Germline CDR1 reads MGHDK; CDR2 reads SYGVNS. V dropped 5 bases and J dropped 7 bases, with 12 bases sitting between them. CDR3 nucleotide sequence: TGTGCCAGCAGTTCGGACGGGAAAAATTCACCCCTCCACTTT. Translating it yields CASSSDGKNSPLHF.

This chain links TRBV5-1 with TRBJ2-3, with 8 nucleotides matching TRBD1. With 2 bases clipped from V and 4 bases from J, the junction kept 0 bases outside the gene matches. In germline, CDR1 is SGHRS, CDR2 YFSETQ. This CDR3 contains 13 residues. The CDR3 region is CASSLQGADTQYF. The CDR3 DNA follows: TGCGCCAGCAGCTTACAGGGGGCAGATACGCAGTATTTT.

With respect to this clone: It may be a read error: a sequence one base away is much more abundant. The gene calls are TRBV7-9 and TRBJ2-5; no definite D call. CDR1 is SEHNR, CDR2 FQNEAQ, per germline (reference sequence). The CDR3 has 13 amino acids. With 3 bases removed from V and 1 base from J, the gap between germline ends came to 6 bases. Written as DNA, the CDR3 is TGTGCCAGCAGCTTCGGCAGCCAAGAGACCCAGTACTTC. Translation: CASSFGSQETQYF.

The CDR3 nucleotides read TGTGCCTGGAGTGTTAGCGGAGATACGCAGTATTTT. Residues: CAWSVSGDTQYF. The chain recombines TRBV30 with TRBJ2-3; tentatively, D is TRBD2 (6 bases). Germline V gene data show CDR1 as GTSNPN and CDR2 as SVGIG (reference sequence). The length of the CDR3 is 12 residues. Trimming stripped 0 bases from V and 5 bases from J, with 6 bases between.

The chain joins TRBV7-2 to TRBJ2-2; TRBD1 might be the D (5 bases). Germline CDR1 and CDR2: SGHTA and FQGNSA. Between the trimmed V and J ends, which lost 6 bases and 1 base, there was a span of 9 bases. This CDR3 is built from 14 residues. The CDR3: CASSPDRNTGELFF. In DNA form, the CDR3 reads TGTGCCAGCAGTCCAGACAGGAACACCGGGGAGCTGTTTTTT.

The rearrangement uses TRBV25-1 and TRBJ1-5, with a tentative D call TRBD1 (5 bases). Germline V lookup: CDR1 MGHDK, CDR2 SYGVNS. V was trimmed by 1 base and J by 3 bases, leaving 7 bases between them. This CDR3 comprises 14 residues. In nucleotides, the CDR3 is TGTGCCAGCAGTGAATGGGGGTACAATCAGCCCCAGCATTTT. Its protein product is CASSEWGYNQPQHF. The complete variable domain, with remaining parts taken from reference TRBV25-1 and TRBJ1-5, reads EADIYQTPRYLVIGTGKKITLECSQTMGHDKMYWYQQDPGMELHLIHYSYGVNSTEKGDLSSESTVSRIRTEHFPLTLESARPSHTSQYLCASSEWGYNQPQHFGDGTRLSIL.

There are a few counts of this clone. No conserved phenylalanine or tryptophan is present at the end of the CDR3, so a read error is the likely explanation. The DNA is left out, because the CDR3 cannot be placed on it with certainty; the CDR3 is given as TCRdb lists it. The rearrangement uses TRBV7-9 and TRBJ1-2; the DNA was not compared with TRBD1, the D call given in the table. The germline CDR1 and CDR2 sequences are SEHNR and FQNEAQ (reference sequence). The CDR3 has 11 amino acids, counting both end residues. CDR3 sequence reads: CASSLLGTGEL.